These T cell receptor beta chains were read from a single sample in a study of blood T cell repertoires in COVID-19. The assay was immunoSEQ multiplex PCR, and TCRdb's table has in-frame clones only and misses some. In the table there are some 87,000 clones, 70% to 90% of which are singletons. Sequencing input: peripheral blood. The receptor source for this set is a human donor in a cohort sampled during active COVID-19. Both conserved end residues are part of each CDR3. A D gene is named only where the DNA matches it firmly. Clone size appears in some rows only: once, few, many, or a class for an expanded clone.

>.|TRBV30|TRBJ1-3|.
CAFFVNSGNTIYF
TGTGCCTTCTTCGTAAACTCTGGAAACACCATATATTTT
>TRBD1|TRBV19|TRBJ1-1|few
CASSTTGESTEAFF
TGTGCCAGTAGTACTACAGGGGAGAGCACTGAAGCTTTCTTT
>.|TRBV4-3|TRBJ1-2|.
CASSQDEGVNYGYTF
TGCGCCAGCAGCCAAGATGAGGGGGTCAACTATGGCTACACCTTC
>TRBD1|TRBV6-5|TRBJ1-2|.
CASSSDRDRGYTF
TGTGCCAGCAGCTCCGACAGGGATCGTGGCTACACCTTC
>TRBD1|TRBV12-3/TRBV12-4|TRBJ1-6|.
CASSQGARSPLHF
TGTGCCAGCAGTCAGGGGGCCCGGTCACCCCTCCACTTT
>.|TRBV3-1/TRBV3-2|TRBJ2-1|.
CASSRGGSRPYNEQFF
TGTGCCAGCAGCCGTGGAGGGAGCCGGCCCTACAATGAGCAGTTCTTC
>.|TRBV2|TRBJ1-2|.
CASRNQAGITYGYTF
TGTGCCAGCAGAAATCAGGCAGGAATCACCTATGGCTACACCTTC
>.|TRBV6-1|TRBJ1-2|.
CASSDSAYGYTF
TGTGCCAGCAGTGACAGCGCCTATGGCTACACCTTC
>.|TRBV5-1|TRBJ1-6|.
CASKEASTNSPLHF
TGCGCCAGCAAAGAAGCCTCCACCAATTCACCCCTCCACTTT
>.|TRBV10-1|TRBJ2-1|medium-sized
CASSQTTNNNEQFF
TGCGCCAGCAGTCAGACTACAAATAACAATGAGCAGTTCTTC
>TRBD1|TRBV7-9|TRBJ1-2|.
CASSLVGTAYGYTF
TGTGCCAGCAGCCTCGTGGGGACAGCATATGGCTACACCTTC
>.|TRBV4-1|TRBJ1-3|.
CASSQGRKQGLSGNTIYF
TGCGCCAGCAGCCAAGGGCGGAAACAGGGATTATCTGGAAACACCATATATTTT
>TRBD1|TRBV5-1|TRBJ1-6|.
CASSRDSHYNSPLHF
TGCGCCAGCAGCCGGGACAGTCACTATAATTCACCCCTCCACTTT
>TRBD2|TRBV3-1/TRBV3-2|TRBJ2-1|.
CASRPSGGAYNEQFF
TGTGCCAGCCGTCCTAGCGGGGGGGCTTACAATGAGCAGTTCTTC
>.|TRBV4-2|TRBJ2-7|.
CASSQEDITSYEQYF
TGTGCCAGCAGCCAGGAAGACATTACCTCCTACGAGCAGTACTTC
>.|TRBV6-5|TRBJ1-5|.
CASRGAANNQPQHF
TGTGCCAGCCGGGGAGCAGCCAATAATCAGCCCCAGCATTTT
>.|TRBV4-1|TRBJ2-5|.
CASSQVGLTRKETQYF
TGCGCCAGCAGCCAAGTGGGTCTAACTAGGAAAGAGACCCAGTACTTC
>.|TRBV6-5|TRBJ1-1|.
CASTRAKGTEAFF
TGTGCCAGCACCAGGGCGAAAGGCACTGAAGCTTTCTTT
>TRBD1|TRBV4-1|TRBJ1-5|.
CASSQRTGVNQPQHF
TGCGCCAGCAGCCAACGGACAGGGGTGAATCAGCCCCAGCATTTT
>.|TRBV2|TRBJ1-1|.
CASTKPGDPPAFF
TGTGCCAGCACCAAACCAGGGGACCCACCCGCTTTCTTT
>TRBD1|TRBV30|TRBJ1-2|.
CAWRRGRVGGYTF
TGTGCCTGGAGGAGGGGGCGCGTTGGCGGCTACACCTTC
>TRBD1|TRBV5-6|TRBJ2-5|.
CASSLQGKRETQYF
TGTGCCAGCAGCTTACAGGGGAAACGAGAGACCCAGTACTTC
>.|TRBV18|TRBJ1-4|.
CASSPLAAHEKLFF
TGTGCCAGCTCACCGTTGGCGGCCCATGAAAAACTGTTTTTT
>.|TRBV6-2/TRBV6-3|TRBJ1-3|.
CASSYSGGASSGNTIYF
TGTGCCAGCAGTTACTCAGGAGGGGCCTCCTCTGGAAACACCATATATTTT
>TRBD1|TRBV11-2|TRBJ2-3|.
CASSLDWGQARTDTQYF
TGTGCCAGCAGCTTAGATTGGGGACAGGCTCGCACAGATACGCAGTATTTT
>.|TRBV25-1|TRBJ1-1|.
CASIPTDRITEAFF
TGTGCCAGCATCCCCACAGACAGAATCACTGAAGCTTTCTTT
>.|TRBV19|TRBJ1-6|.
CASSDRRWVSPLHF
TGTGCCAGTAGTGACAGGCGGTGGGTTTCACCCCTCCACTTT
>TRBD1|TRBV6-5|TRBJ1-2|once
CASSSGTVRYTF
TGTGCCAGCAGTTCCGGGACAGTCCGCTACACCTTC
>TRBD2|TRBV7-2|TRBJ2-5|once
CASSLSVSGGLKTQYF
TGTGCCAGCAGCTTATCTGTTAGCGGGGGTTTGAAGACCCAGTACTTC
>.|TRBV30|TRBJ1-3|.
CAWSGGFFGNTIYF
TGTGCCTGGAGTGGAGGGTTTTTTGGAAACACCATATATTTT
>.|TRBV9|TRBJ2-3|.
CASSRDSDTQYF
TGTGCCAGCAGCCGAGATTCAGATACGCAGTATTTT
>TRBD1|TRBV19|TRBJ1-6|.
CASSIGGQASSPLHF
TGTGCCAGTAGTATAGGGGGACAGGCCAGTTCACCCCTCCACTTT
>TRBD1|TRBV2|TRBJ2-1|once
CASSGQGYNEQFF
TGTGCCAGCAGTGGACAGGGATACAATGAGCAGTTCTTC
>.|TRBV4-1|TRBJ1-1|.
CASSPADRFMNTEAFF
TGCGCCAGCAGCCCGGCCGACAGGTTCATGAACACTGAAGCTTTCTTT
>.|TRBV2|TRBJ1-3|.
CASSEIWGVGNTIYF
TGTGCCAGCAGTGAAATCTGGGGAGTCGGCAACACCATATATTTT
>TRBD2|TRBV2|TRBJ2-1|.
CASSEDSGGESSYNEQFF
TGTGCCAGCAGTGAGGATAGCGGGGGGGAGAGCTCCTACAATGAGCAGTTCTTC
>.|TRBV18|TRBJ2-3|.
CASSPLPRPSTDTQYF
TGTGCCAGCTCACCACTTCCCAGGCCCAGCACAGATACGCAGTATTTT
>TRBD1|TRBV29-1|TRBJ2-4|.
CSVLRDRGDIQYF
TGCAGCGTTCTTCGGGACAGGGGGGACATTCAGTACTTC
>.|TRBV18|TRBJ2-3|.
CASSPPGRRESTDTQYF
TGTGCCAGCTCACCACCGGGGAGGCGGGAAAGCACAGATACGCAGTATTTT
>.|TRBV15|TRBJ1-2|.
CATSREPGQFNYGYTF
TGTGCCACCAGCAGAGAGCCTGGACAGTTTAACTATGGCTACACCTTC
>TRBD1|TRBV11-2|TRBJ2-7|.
CASSLTLDGTGVLEQYF
TGTGCCAGCAGCTTGACCCTAGACGGGACAGGGGTCTTGGAGCAGTACTTC
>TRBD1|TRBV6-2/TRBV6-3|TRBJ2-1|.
CASSYSSDRGYNEQFF
TGTGCCAGCAGTTACTCCTCAGACAGGGGGTACAATGAGCAGTTCTTC
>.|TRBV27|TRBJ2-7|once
CASSLRRGNYEQYF
TGTGCCAGCAGTTTACGGAGGGGAAACTACGAACAGTACTTC
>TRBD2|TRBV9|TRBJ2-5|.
CASSVAGSGGVGETQYF
TGTGCCAGCAGCGTAGCCGGTAGCGGGGGTGTCGGAGAGACCCAGTACTTC
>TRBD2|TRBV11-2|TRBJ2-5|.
CASSLVGRGGEETQYF
TGTGCCAGCAGCTTAGTCGGGCGGGGGGGCGAAGAGACCCAGTACTTC
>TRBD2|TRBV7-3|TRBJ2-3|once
CASSLGIAGGADTQYF
TGTGCCAGCAGCTTAGGTATAGCGGGGGGAGCAGATACGCAGTATTTT